One and the same sample provided the 4 T cell receptor beta chains below, sequenced in a study of blood T cell repertoires in COVID-19. Profiled with immunoSEQ multiplex PCR; TCRdb holds only in-frame clones, not every one. The sample includes hundreds of thousands of clones, 80% to 85% of them seen just once. The sequenced sample was PBMCs or T cells enriched from blood (not recorded which). The receptor source for this set is a man between 40 and 49 years old who had been exposed to COVID-19.

The J gene is TRBJ1-3, the V gene TRBV7-6; no clear D gene. The germline gives CDR1 SGHVS, CDR2 FNYEAQ. Trimming removed 1 base at V and 0 bases at J, with 19 bases between. The CDR3 runs to 19 residues. This CDR3 reads CASSLGGLAGGYSGNTIYF. Written as DNA, the CDR3 is TGTGCCAGCAGCTTAGGGGGTCTAGCGGGAGGTTACTCTGGAAACACCATATATTTT.

CDR3 in amino acids: CASSTPGGAGLAKNIQYF. The CDR3 nucleotides read TGTGCCAGTAGTACCCCGGGTGGAGCGGGGCTAGCCAAAAACATTCAGTACTTC. The V call is TRBV19, the J call TRBJ2-4, with 7 nucleotides matching TRBD2. This CDR3 is built from 18 residues. The germline gives CDR1 LNHDA, CDR2 SQIVND (reference sequence). V dropped 4 bases and J dropped 0; count of bases not matched to a gene: 12.

In its sample, this clone was seen a few times. The rearrangement links TRBV28 to TRBJ1-2; D might be TRBD1 (6 bases). This CDR3 is built from 13 residues. Germline V lookup: CDR1 MDHEN, CDR2 SYDVKM. The ends were cut back, 8 bases at V and 7 bases at J, with 17 bases in the middle. DNA for the CDR3: TGTGCCAGCGAGACAGGAGAGAGACGTGGCTACACCTTC. It is translated as CASETGERRGYTF.

This rearrangement joins TRBV18 to TRBJ1-1; 8 nucleotides agree with TRBD1. CDR3 length equals 14 residues. Trimming took 3 bases from V and 6 from J; bases not matched to a gene: 6. Per the germline V gene, CDR1 is KGHSH and CDR2 is LQKENI. The CDR3 DNA is TGTGCCAGCTCACCGGGCCAGGGGGCGGCTGAAGCTTTCTTT. Amino acid sequence: CASSPGQGAAEAFF.